Sequencing of this T cell receptor (beta chain) was carried out in a study of T-cell memory formation after mild COVID-19. CDR1 is SGHTA and CDR2 is FQGNSA in the germline V gene. The CDR3 totals 15 residues. V dropped 6 bases and J dropped 2 bases, with 14 bases sitting between them. This clonotype was observed a handful of times. What it binds is unknown. TCRdb reprocessed the 5' RACE reads via MiXCR and lists one record per CDR3 protein. The sample contains about 360,000 distinct CDR3 sequences, 10% to 15% of which appear only once. Points from the study as a whole: Shrinking CD4+ clones were chiefly CM and EM; CD8+ ones were chiefly EMRA. Pre-infection memory held some responding clones, suggesting pre-existing cross-reactive T cells responded.

The TCR originated in a man between 18 and 35 years old who had mild COVID-19 (a few samples of this study predate the infection). Cell type and time point are not known. The chain combines TRBV7-2 with TRBJ2-1; D perhaps matches TRBD1 (6 bases). Sample: PBMCs or a T cell subset sorted from them (not recorded which). The CDR3 is CASRRTGLTYNEQFF. In DNA form, the CDR3 reads TGTGCCAGCAGGAGAACAGGGTTGACCTACAATGAGCAGTTCTTC. Supplemented by reference TRBV7-2 and TRBJ2-1, the full variable domain reads GAGVSQSPSNKVTEKGKDVELRCDPISGHTALYWYRQSLGQGLEFLIYFQGNSAPDKSGLPSDRFSAERTGGSVSTLTIQRTQQEDSAVYLCASRRTGLTYNEQFFGPGTRLTVL.